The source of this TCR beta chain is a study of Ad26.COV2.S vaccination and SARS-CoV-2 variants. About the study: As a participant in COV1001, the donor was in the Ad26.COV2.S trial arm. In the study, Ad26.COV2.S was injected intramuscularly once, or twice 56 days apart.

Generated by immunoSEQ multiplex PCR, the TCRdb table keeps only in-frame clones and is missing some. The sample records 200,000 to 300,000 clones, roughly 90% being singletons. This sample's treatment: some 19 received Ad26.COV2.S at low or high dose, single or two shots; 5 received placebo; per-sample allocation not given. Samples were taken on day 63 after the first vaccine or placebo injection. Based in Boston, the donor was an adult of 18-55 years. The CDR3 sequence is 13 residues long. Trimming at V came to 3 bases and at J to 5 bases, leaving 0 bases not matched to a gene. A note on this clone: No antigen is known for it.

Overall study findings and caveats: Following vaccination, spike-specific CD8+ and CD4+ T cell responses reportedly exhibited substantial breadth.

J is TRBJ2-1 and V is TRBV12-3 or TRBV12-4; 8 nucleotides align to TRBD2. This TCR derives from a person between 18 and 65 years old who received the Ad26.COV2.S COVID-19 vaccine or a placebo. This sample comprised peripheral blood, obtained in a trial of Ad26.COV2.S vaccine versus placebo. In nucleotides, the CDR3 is TGTGCCAGCAGTTTGCGGGGGGACAATGAGCAGTTCTTC. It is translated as CASSLRGDNEQFF.